Listed below are T cell receptor beta chains from one sample, sequenced in a study of T cells after yellow fever vaccination. Using its own MiXCR run on the 5' RACE reads, TCRdb lists one record per CDR3 protein. The sample has 230,000 or so distinct CDR3 sequences; approximately 6.8% are singletons. The starting material was CD4+ T cells sorted from PBMCs, obtained on the day of the yellow fever booster vaccination. These TCRs come from a young man who received the YFV17D yellow fever vaccine. The CDR3 runs from the conserved cysteine through the conserved F or W. A D gene is named only where the DNA matches it firmly. Part of the rows lack a size; the others show once, few, many or a class for expanded clones.

d_call	v_call	clone_size	j_call	cdr3_nt	cdr3_aa
.	TRBV20-1	many	TRBJ2-7	TGCAGTGCTAGAGAGATGGGCCCCACGCTCTCCTCCTACGAGCAGTACTTC	CSAREMGPTLSSYEQYF
TRBD2	TRBV6-1	.	TRBJ2-1	TGTGCCAGCAGTCAACCGACTAGCCCCAATGAGCAGTTCTTC	CASSQPTSPNEQFF
TRBD2	TRBV9	few	TRBJ2-4	TGTGCCAGCAGAGTAGACGGGGGAGGGCTCGCCAAAAACATTCAGTACTTC	CASRVDGGGLAKNIQYF
.	TRBV11-3	many	TRBJ2-7	TGTGCCAGCAGCCGAGCCGGGGACTCCTACGAGCAGTACTTC	CASSRAGDSYEQYF
.	TRBV6-2/TRBV6-3	many	TRBJ2-7	TGTGCCAGCACTCGGACGGGTACCTACGAGCAGTACTTC	CASTRTGTYEQYF
.	TRBV5-1	many	TRBJ2-3	TGCGCCAGCAGCTTGGACGATACGCAGTATTTT	CASSLDDTQYF
.	TRBV15	few	TRBJ2-7	TGTGCCACCAGCAGAGATCGGGGGACGGGCTACGAGCAGTACTTC	CATSRDRGTGYEQYF
.	TRBV20-1	.	TRBJ2-5	TGCAGTGCTTTCGAGACCCAGTACTTC	CSAFETQYF
TRBD2	TRBV10-2	many	TRBJ2-3	TGCGCCAGCAGCGAGACTAGCGGGAGGGCCCCAGATACGCAGTATTTT	CASSETSGRAPDTQYF
.	TRBV5-1	.	TRBJ2-6	TGCGCCAGCACCTTACAGCCCTCTGGGGCCAACGTCCTGACTTTC	CASTLQPSGANVLTF
TRBD1	TRBV27	few	TRBJ2-2	TGTGCCAGCAGTCATCTCGGGACAGCGAACACCGGGGAGCTGTTTTTT	CASSHLGTANTGELFF
TRBD2	TRBV24-1	many	TRBJ2-1	TGTGCCACCAGTGATCCCGGGACTAGCGGAGTCCACAATGAGCAGTTCTTC	CATSDPGTSGVHNEQFF
TRBD2	TRBV5-1	.	TRBJ2-1	TGCGCCAGCAGCCCGGGACTAGCGGGACTTGAGCAGTTCTTC	CASSPGLAGLEQFF
.	TRBV25-1	many	TRBJ1-4	TGTGCCAGTGGGACTTCACGAGGGCTGTTTTTT	CASGTSRGLFF
.	TRBV12-3/TRBV12-4	.	TRBJ2-1	TGTGCCAGCAGTCCGACTAGGAGCTTTGGAGATGAGCAGTTCTTC	CASSPTRSFGDEQFF
TRBD1	TRBV5-1	.	TRBJ2-3	TGCGCCAGCAGCCTTGGGACAGGTCCATACACAGATACGCAGTATTTT	CASSLGTGPYTDTQYF
.	TRBV7-2	few	TRBJ2-7	TGTGCCAGCAGCTTGGCAGACCGGGGTCCCTACGAGCAGTACTTC	CASSLADRGPYEQYF
.	TRBV13	.	TRBJ2-5	TGTGCCAGCAGCACCGGGGGAGGAGGAGAGACCCAGTACTTC	CASSTGGGGETQYF
TRBD2	TRBV7-3	many	TRBJ2-1	TGTGCCAGCAGCTTACTCCCTAGCGGGAATAATGAGCAGTTCTTC	CASSLLPSGNNEQFF
.	TRBV7-2	few	TRBJ2-7	TGTGCCAGCAGCTTAGCGGCGGGACCCTACGAGCAGTACTTC	CASSLAAGPYEQYF
.	TRBV20-1	many	TRBJ2-3	TGCAGTGCTAGACCACAGGGCGCAGATACGCAGTATTTT	CSARPQGADTQYF
TRBD2	TRBV6-5	few	TRBJ2-7	TGTGCCAGCAGATTAGCGGGATCTCCCTCCTACGAGCAGTACTTC	CASRLAGSPSYEQYF
TRBD1	TRBV7-2	few	TRBJ2-7	TGTGCCAGCAGGTCCCAGGGACAGCTCCCCTACGAGCAGTACTTC	CASRSQGQLPYEQYF
.	TRBV7-9	many	TRBJ1-5	TGTGCCAGCAGCCACAGCAGTAGCAATCAGCCCCAGCATTTT	CASSHSSSNQPQHF
.	TRBV7-6	many	TRBJ2-5	TGTGCCAGCAGCTTACGGGGGCGAGAGACCCAGTACTTC	CASSLRGRETQYF
.	TRBV6-5	.	TRBJ2-7	TGTGCCAGCAGTTACTCCCTGCGGAGGATCTCCTACGAGCAGTACTTC	CASSYSLRRISYEQYF
.	TRBV5-5	many	TRBJ2-5	TGTGCCAGCACCTCTTTGAATGGGGGGTTAGAGACCCAGTACTTC	CASTSLNGGLETQYF
TRBD2	TRBV28	few	TRBJ2-1	TGTGCCAGCCAAGCTAGCGGGAGGGCCTATGAGCAGTTCTTC	CASQASGRAYEQFF
.	TRBV25-1	many	TRBJ2-1	TGTGCCAGCAGTCGTGGAGTGAATGAGCAGTTCTTC	CASSRGVNEQFF
TRBD1	TRBV20-1	many	TRBJ2-5	TGCAGTGCGACCACCACCTCCGGGACAGGACCCGGGTACTTC	CSATTTSGTGPGYF
.	TRBV28	many	TRBJ2-3	TGTGCCAGCAGTTTTATGCGAGATACGCAGTATTTT	CASSFMRDTQYF
.	TRBV12-3/TRBV12-4	few	TRBJ2-2	TGTGCCAGCAGTTCGACACCAAACACCGGGGAGCTGTTTTTT	CASSSTPNTGELFF
.	TRBV5-6	many	TRBJ2-1	TGTGCCAGCAGCTTTGGTGAGTTAGGGCTATACAATGAGCAGTTCTTC	CASSFGELGLYNEQFF
.	TRBV20-1	many	TRBJ1-5	TGCAGTGCTAGAAGGGACACTTATCAGCCCCAGCATTTT	CSARRDTYQPQHF
.	TRBV27	few	TRBJ2-5	TGTGCCAGCAGTCCACAAAGACAGGAAGAGACCCAGTACTTC	CASSPQRQEETQYF
.	TRBV5-1	many	TRBJ2-7	TGCGCCAGCACGGCGGGGACGAGCGGCGAGCAGTACTTC	CASTAGTSGEQYF
TRBD2	TRBV5-6	many	TRBJ2-1	TGTGCCAGCAGCTTCTCCCCCGGGACTAGCGCGAATGAGCAGTTCTTC	CASSFSPGTSANEQFF
.	TRBV7-2	.	TRBJ1-2	TGTGCCAGCGCTATGGGAACTCGAGGCTACACCTTC	CASAMGTRGYTF
TRBD1	TRBV7-8	many	TRBJ1-2	TGTGCCAGCAGCTCGAGGACAGGGGACTACACCTTC	CASSSRTGDYTF
.	TRBV19	.	TRBJ1-1	TGTGCCAGTAGTCCCCCGGGGAAGAACACTGAAGCTTTCTTT	CASSPPGKNTEAFF
.	TRBV7-2	.	TRBJ2-5	TGTGCCAGCAGCTTAGTGGGGGGCTTTGAGACCCAGTACTTC	CASSLVGGFETQYF
TRBD2	TRBV10-2	many	TRBJ2-3	TGCGCCAGCAGTGGAGGACTAGCGGGGGTCACAGATACGCAGTATTTT	CASSGGLAGVTDTQYF
.	TRBV5-1	.	TRBJ2-7	TGCGCCAGCAGCTCCGGGTCGGGGCTTAACTACGAGCAGTACTTC	CASSSGSGLNYEQYF
.	TRBV14	.	TRBJ2-2	TGTGCCAGCAGCCAAGCGCCTAGCGTCAATTGGTCCGGGGAGCTGTTTTTT	CASSQAPSVNWSGELFF
.	TRBV29-1	few	TRBJ2-5	TGCAGCGTTCGGCCACGACTACAAGAGACCCAGTACTTC	CSVRPRLQETQYF
.	TRBV5-6	few	TRBJ2-7	TGTGCCAGCAGCAATTGGGGCTACGAGCAGTACTTC	CASSNWGYEQYF
TRBD1	TRBV12-3/TRBV12-4	few	TRBJ1-6	TGTGCCAGTTCCCGGGACAGGGAGGGTTCACCCCTCCACTTT	CASSRDREGSPLHF
TRBD2	TRBV6-2/TRBV6-3	.	TRBJ2-3	TGTGCCTGCAGTTCCTGGGTCCGACTAGCGGGAGGATCAGATACGCAGTATTTT	CACSSWVRLAGGSDTQYF
TRBD2	TRBV5-1	many	TRBJ2-1	TGCGCCAGCAGGCCCGACAGAGCGGGAGTCACTGAGCAGTTCTTC	CASRPDRAGVTEQFF
TRBD2	TRBV5-1	many	TRBJ2-2	TGCGCCAGCAGCTTGGCGGTTGGGACTAGCAATCCCGGGGAGCTGTTTTTT	CASSLAVGTSNPGELFF
.	TRBV5-1	few	TRBJ2-5	TGCGCCAGCAGCTACGGGGACAAAGAGACCCAGTACTTC	CASSYGDKETQYF
TRBD1	TRBV5-1	.	TRBJ2-2	TGCGCCAGCAGCCAACTACAGGGGGCTTATCCCGGGGAGCTGTTTTTT	CASSQLQGAYPGELFF
TRBD2	TRBV10-3	few	TRBJ2-7	TGTGCCATCAGTTTAGCGGGAGTTGGACACGAGCAGTACTTC	CAISLAGVGHEQYF